These 9 T cell receptor beta chains came from one sample sequenced in a study of healthy donors' naive CD4 and CD8 T cells. TCR libraries were built from about 0.55 ug of total RNA by linear amplification. One entry per CDR3 protein, called by TCRdb with MiXCR from the reads. The sample lists 180,000 or so distinct CDR3 sequences, around 80% occurring once. The sequenced sample consisted of naive CD4+ and CD8+ T cells sorted from blood, pooled from several donors. The receptor source for this set is a pool of human donors in good health; the sample pools cells from several healthy donors.

The V call is TRBV4-3, the J call TRBJ1-6; 7 bases agree with TRBD1. Trimming took 3 bases from V and 5 from J; bases not matched to a gene: 4. CDR1 and CDR2 from the germline V gene are LGHNA and YSLEER. CDR3 length equals 15 residues. The CDR3 region is CASSQGTVNNSPLHF. The CDR3 nucleotides are TGCGCCAGCAGCCAGGGGACAGTGAATAATTCACCCCTCCACTTT.

The rearrangement joins TRBV29-1 to TRBJ2-1, with D unresolved. There are 14 residues in the CDR3. Germline CDR1 reads SQVTM; CDR2 reads ANQGSEA. Trimming took off 1 base at V and 6 bases at J, with 13 bases between the two ends. DNA for the CDR3: TGCAGCGTTGAAGGAGGTCAGTTTGGCAATGAGCAGTTCTTC. This translates into CSVEGGQFGNEQFF.

This chain links TRBV19 with TRBJ1-6; 7 bases match TRBD1. The V gene end was trimmed by 0 bases and the J gene end by 11 bases; junction bases not matched to a gene: 4. CDR1 and CDR2 (germline): LNHDA, SQIVND (reference sequence). The CDR3 extends over 14 amino acids. This chain's CDR3 is CASSIDSTGPPLHF. The CDR3 nucleotides read TGTGCCAGTAGTATAGATTCGACAGGGCCACCCCTCCACTTT.

The table lists this clonotype with a few counts. The V and J genes are TRBV6-2 or TRBV6-3 and TRBJ2-1, with 7 positions matching TRBD2. Germline-derived CDR1 and CDR2 are MNHEY and SVGEGT. The CDR3 covers 14 residues. V was pared by 7 bases and J by 6 bases, with 9 bases of the junction left unmatched. The DNA for the CDR3 is TGTGCCAGCATATATGGGAGGGCCCGCAATGAGCAGTTCTTC. Translated: CASIYGRARNEQFF.

This clonotype was seen a handful of times. V gene TRBV27 combines with J gene TRBJ1-6, with D possibly matching TRBD1 (5 bases). The V gene lost 4 bases and the J gene lost 8 bases, with 9 bases spanning the gap. Germline V gives CDR1 MNHEY, CDR2 SMNVEV (reference sequence). The CDR3 totals 13 residues. The CDR3 coding sequence is TGTGCCAGCAGTTCACGCAGGGATTCACCCCTCCACTTT. It specifies CASSSRRDSPLHF.

As for this clonotype: One end of the junction varies from germline; a read error may be responsible. The rearrangement joins TRBV6-6 to TRBJ1-5; D is ambiguous. CDR1 and CDR2 (germline): MNHNY, SVGAGI (reference sequence). The CDR3 has 14 amino acids. CDR3 region: CASTPGNSNQPQHF. For the CDR3, the DNA is TGTGCCAGTACCCCGGGTAATAGCAACCAGCCCCAGCATTTT.

J is TRBJ1-5 and V is TRBV19, with D tentatively TRBD1 (6 bases). Trimming pared 10 bases from V and 3 bases from J, leaving 16 bases between. This CDR3 comprises 14 residues. Germline V gives CDR1 LNHDA, CDR2 SQIVND (reference sequence). Here the CDR3 reads CATQYRAYNQPQHF. The CDR3 nucleotides read TGTGCCACCCAATACAGGGCGTACAATCAGCCCCAGCATTTT. The full variable domain, in which reference TRBV19 and TRBJ1-5 provide the parts outside the CDR3, is DGGITQSPKYLFRKEGQNVTLSCEQNLNHDAMYWYRQDPGQGLRLIYYSQIVNDFQKGDIAEGYSVSREKKESFPLTVTSAQKNPTAFYLCATQYRAYNQPQHFGDGTRLSIL.

This clonotype was picked up a small number of times. The rearrangement uses TRBV20-1 and TRBJ2-5; D remains ambiguous. This CDR3 comprises 11 residues. Germline CDR1 is DFQATT and CDR2 is SNEGSKA (reference sequence). V lost 5 bases to trimming and J lost 2 bases, with 6 bases between them. The CDR3 here is CSAGKQETQYF. The CDR3 coding sequence is TGCAGTGCTGGGAAGCAAGAGACCCAGTACTTC.

The V call is TRBV4-3, the J call TRBJ1-5; 7 positions match TRBD1. V lost 4 bases and J lost 2; bases outside the gene matches: 8. Germline CDR1 LGHNA, CDR2 YSLEER. This CDR3 is built from 16 residues. CDR3 loop: CASSPDRVSGNQPQHF. CDR3 in DNA: TGCGCCAGCAGCCCCGACAGGGTCTCCGGCAATCAGCCCCAGCATTTT.